The clone carrying this T cell receptor (beta chain) was seen once. The data were obtained in a study of T cell changes during pregnancy in multiple sclerosis. TCRdb keeps only in-frame clones here, not all; method: immunoSEQ multiplex PCR. The table includes about 40,000 clones, approximately 93% detected once. The CDR3 spans 14 residues. Germline-derived CDR1 and CDR2 are PRHDT and FYEKMQ (reference sequence). Deletions cut 5 bases from V and 4 bases from J, with 14 bases between. The J gene is TRBJ2-5, the V gene TRBV13, with D perhaps TRBD1 (6 bases). The sequence was obtained from a female donor with multiple sclerosis, enrolled in a pregnancy study. This material consisted of CD8+ T cells from peripheral blood mononuclear cells, taken in the third trimester of pregnancy. CDR3: CASSPLRGAETQYF. The CDR3 DNA sequence: TGTGCCAGCAGCCCCCTCAGGGGTGCAGAGACCCAGTACTTC.